One and the same sample provided the 18 T cell receptor beta chains below, sequenced in a study of early stage breast cancer tumors. Produced via immunoSEQ multiplex PCR; TCRdb's table is partial and in-frame only. The sample carries about 28,000 clones, 75% to 90% recorded once. The sequenced material came from blood. The receptors derive from a person between 55 and 69 years old with breast cancer.

The chain links TRBV23-1 to TRBJ1-4; TRBD1 is a possible D gene (5 bases). TRBV23-1 is an ORF; its function is uncertain. This CDR3 is 14 amino acids long. Trimming removed 9 bases from V and 8 bases from J, with 19 bases in between. This chain's CDR3 is CASSVGQGCEKLFF. CDR3 coding DNA: TGCGCCAGTTCCGTAGGGCAGGGCTGCGAAAAACTGTTTTTT.

Written as DNA, the CDR3 is TGTGCCAGCGGTCGGACTAGCGGGAGCTCGTACGAGCAGTACTTC. Translation gives CASGRTSGSSYEQYF. The genes are TRBV6-1 and TRBJ2-7; 13 positions match TRBD2. After removal of 8 bases from V and 4 bases from J, the junction contained 8 bases not matched to a gene. Per the germline V gene, CDR1 is MNHNS and CDR2 is SASEGT. This CDR3 is 15 amino acids long.

The V gene is TRBV5-8, the J gene TRBJ1-5; 8 positions match TRBD1. Germline V CDR1 and CDR2: SGHTS, YDEGEE. This CDR3 spans 14 amino acids. V dropped 4 bases and J dropped 2; count of bases not matched to a gene: 2. CDR3 sequence: CASSPDRGNQPQHF. The CDR3 bases are TGTGCCAGCAGCCCGGACAGGGGCAATCAGCCCCAGCATTTT.

The genes are TRBV25-1 and TRBJ1-3; 7 bases map to TRBD1. V lost 6 bases to trimming and J lost 4 bases; unmatched junction nucleotides: 6. The germline gives CDR1 MGHDK, CDR2 SYGVNS. The CDR3 consists of 14 residues. The CDR3 DNA is TGTGCCAGCAGCCCGACAGGGCTCGGAAACACCATATATTTT. Its protein product is CASSPTGLGNTIYF.

The genes are TRBV19 and TRBJ2-6; TRBD2 aligns across 8 bases. The germline V gene has CDR1 LNHDA and CDR2 SQIVND (reference sequence). This CDR3 is 17 amino acids long. V lost 6 bases, J lost 0 bases, and 7 bases stayed unmatched. Here the CDR3 reads CASRSGGPVSGANVLTF. The DNA for the CDR3 is TGTGCCAGTAGATCGGGGGGGCCAGTCTCTGGGGCCAACGTCCTGACTTTC.

The rearrangement uses TRBV7-2 and TRBJ2-5, with a weak D call TRBD1 (6 bases). Germline V gene data show CDR1 as SGHTA and CDR2 as FQGNSA. V dropped 2 bases and J dropped 0 bases, with 7 bases sitting between them. This CDR3 comprises 14 residues. CDR3 sequence: CASSLNRDQETQYF. CDR3 nucleotides: TGTGCCAGCAGCTTAAACAGGGACCAAGAGACCCAGTACTTC.

The V gene is TRBV6-5, the J gene TRBJ2-2; tentatively, D is TRBD1 (6 bases). Trimming shortened V by 5 bases and J by 7 bases, and 17 bases separated the two germline ends. In germline, CDR1 is MNHEY, CDR2 SVGAGI. The CDR3 contains 15 residues. The CDR3 region is CASSRAGERNGELFF. The CDR3, as DNA: TGTGCCAGCAGTAGGGCAGGGGAGAGGAACGGGGAGCTGTTTTTT.

This clone occurred once. V usage is TRBV6-5 and J usage is TRBJ2-7; 8 nucleotides agree with TRBD2. From germline, CDR1 is MNHEY and CDR2 SVGAGI. V dropped 2 bases and J dropped 3; count of bases not matched to a gene: 6. CDR3 length: 15 residues. The CDR3 here is CASSYGDGGGYEQYF. In nucleotides, the CDR3 is TGTGCCAGCAGTTACGGGGACGGGGGGGGCTACGAGCAGTACTTC.

CDR3 in amino acids: CASSPSDRDSGYTF. The CDR3 nucleotides read TGTGCCAGCTCACCCTCCGACAGGGATTCTGGCTACACCTTC. J is TRBJ1-2 and V is TRBV18, with 7 bases fitting TRBD1. The germline CDR1 and CDR2 sequences are KGHSH and LQKENI. This CDR3 region has 14 residues. With 3 bases clipped from V and 7 bases from J, the junction kept 8 bases outside the gene matches.

The CDR3 loop reads CASSSQGWDYGYTF. In nucleotides, the CDR3 is TGTGCCAGCAGCTCCCAGGGGTGGGACTATGGCTACACCTTC. This chain joins TRBV7-9 and TRBJ1-2; TRBD1 might be the D (6 bases). Per the germline V gene, CDR1 is SEHNR and CDR2 is FQNEAQ (reference sequence). Deletions cut 4 bases from V and 3 bases from J, with 12 bases between. This CDR3 is 14 amino acids long.

The gene calls are TRBV4-3 and TRBJ1-2, with a possible D match to TRBD1 (5 bases). The ends were cut back, 0 bases at V and 8 bases at J, with 16 bases in the middle. Germline V gene sequence: CDR1 LGHNA, CDR2 YSLEER. The CDR3 covers 15 residues. The CDR3 DNA sequence: TGCGCCAGCAGCCAAGACAGGGAATTTCCCCTAGGCTACACCTTC. As protein: CASSQDREFPLGYTF.

The rearrangement uses TRBV5-1 and TRBJ1-5; D not resolved. Germline V CDR1 and CDR2: SGHRS, YFSETQ. The V end lost 5 bases, the J end lost 5 bases, and 14 bases lay between the germline ends. The CDR3 is made up of 14 amino acids. The CDR3 region has the DNA TGCGCCAGCAGGGAATGGGCCGATGATCAGCCCCAGCATTTT. It codes for CASREWADDQPQHF.

The chain links TRBV11-2 to TRBJ2-7; a weak D match, TRBD1 (5 bases). Germline V gives CDR1 SGHAT, CDR2 FQNNGV. The CDR3 runs to 13 residues. V dropped 5 bases and J dropped 9 bases, with 17 bases sitting between them. DNA for the CDR3: TGTGCCAGCAGCGCAACTTCATGGGGCGGGCAGTACTTC. It specifies CASSATSWGGQYF.

In DNA form, the CDR3 reads TGCGCCAGCAGCCAAGACCACAGGGTGAACACTGAAGCTTTCTTT. Protein: CASSQDHRVNTEAFF. The rearrangement links TRBV4-3 to TRBJ1-1; D might be TRBD1 (6 bases). The V gene lost 0 bases and the J gene lost 0 bases, with 8 bases spanning the gap. The CDR3 consists of 15 residues. Germline CDR1 and CDR2: LGHNA and YSLEER.

V and J are TRBV5-1 and TRBJ2-7, with 9 bases identical to TRBD1. The V gene's germline CDR1 is SGHRS and CDR2 YFSETQ. The CDR3 length is 14 residues. Trimming took 4 bases from V and 4 from J; bases not matched to a gene: 6. CDR3 in DNA: TGCGCCAGCAGCCTTCAAGGACAGGGGTACGAGCAGTACTTC. Its protein is CASSLQGQGYEQYF.

This clone was recorded a few times. The chain couples TRBV28 to TRBJ1-2; tentatively, D is TRBD1 (5 bases). V was clipped by 1 base and J by 4 bases, with 10 bases between them. Germline V gene lookup returns CDR1 MDHEN and CDR2 SYDVKM. The CDR3 consists of 14 residues. The CDR3 spells CASSLSGVAYGYTF. DNA of the CDR3: TGTGCCAGCAGTTTATCGGGGGTGGCCTATGGCTACACCTTC.

The V call is TRBV6-5, the J call TRBJ1-6, with D unresolved. Germline V gene data show CDR1 as MNHEY and CDR2 as SVGAGI. There are 15 residues in the CDR3. Trimming took 6 bases from V and 7 from J, leaving 16 bases between them. CDR3 sequence: CASSPRQAGNSPLHF. The DNA for the CDR3 is TGTGCCAGCAGCCCCCGCCAGGCGGGGAATTCACCCCTCCACTTT.

V and J are TRBV6-5 and TRBJ2-5; 13 bases agree with TRBD2. The trim removed 5 bases at V and 5 bases at J, leaving 2 bases unmatched. This CDR3 comprises 14 residues. Germline CDR1 MNHEY, CDR2 SVGAGI. The CDR3 DNA is TGTGCCAGCAGTCTACTAGCGGGAGGGGAGACCCAGTACTTC. It codes for CASSLLAGGETQYF.